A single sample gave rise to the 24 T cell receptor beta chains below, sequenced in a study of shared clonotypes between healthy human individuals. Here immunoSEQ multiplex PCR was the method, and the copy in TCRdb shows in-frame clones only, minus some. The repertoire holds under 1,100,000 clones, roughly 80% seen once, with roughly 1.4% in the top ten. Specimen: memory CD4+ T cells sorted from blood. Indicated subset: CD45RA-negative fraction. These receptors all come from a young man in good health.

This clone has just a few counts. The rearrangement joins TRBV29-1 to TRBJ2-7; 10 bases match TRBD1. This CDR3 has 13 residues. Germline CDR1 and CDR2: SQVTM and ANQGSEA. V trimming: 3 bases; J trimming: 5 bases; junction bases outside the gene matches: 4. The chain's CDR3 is CSVDGQGGHEQYF. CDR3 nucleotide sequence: TGCAGCGTTGATGGACAGGGGGGCCACGAGCAGTACTTC.

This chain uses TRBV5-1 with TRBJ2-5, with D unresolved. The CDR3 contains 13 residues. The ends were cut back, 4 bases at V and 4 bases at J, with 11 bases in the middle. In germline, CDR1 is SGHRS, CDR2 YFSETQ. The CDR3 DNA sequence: TGCGCCAGCAGCGACTTCTCGGCAGAGACCCAGTACTTC. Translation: CASSDFSAETQYF.

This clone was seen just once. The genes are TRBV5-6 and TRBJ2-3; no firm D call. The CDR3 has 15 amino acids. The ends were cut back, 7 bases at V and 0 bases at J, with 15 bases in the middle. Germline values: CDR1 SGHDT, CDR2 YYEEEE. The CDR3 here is CASSRAPTSTDTQYF. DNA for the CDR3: TGTGCCAGCTCCCGGGCGCCGACTAGCACAGATACGCAGTATTTT.

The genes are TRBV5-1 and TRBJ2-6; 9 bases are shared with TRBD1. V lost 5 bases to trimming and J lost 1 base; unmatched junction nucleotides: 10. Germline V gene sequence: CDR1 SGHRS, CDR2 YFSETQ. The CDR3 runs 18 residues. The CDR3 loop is CASSWGQGIESGANVLTF. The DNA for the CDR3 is TGCGCCAGCAGTTGGGGACAGGGAATTGAATCTGGGGCCAACGTCCTGACTTTC.

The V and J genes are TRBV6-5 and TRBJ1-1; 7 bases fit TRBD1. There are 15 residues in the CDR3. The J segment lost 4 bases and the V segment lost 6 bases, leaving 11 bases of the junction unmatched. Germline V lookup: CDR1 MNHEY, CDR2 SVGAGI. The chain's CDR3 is CASRDTQGVRTEAFF. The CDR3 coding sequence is TGTGCCAGCAGAGACACCCAGGGGGTACGCACTGAAGCTTTCTTT.

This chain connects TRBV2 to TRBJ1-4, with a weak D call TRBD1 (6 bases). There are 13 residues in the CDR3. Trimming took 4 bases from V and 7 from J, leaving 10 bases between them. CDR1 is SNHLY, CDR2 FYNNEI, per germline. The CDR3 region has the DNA TGTGCCAGCAGTGGACAGGCAAGTGAAAAACTGTTTTTT. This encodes CASSGQASEKLFF.

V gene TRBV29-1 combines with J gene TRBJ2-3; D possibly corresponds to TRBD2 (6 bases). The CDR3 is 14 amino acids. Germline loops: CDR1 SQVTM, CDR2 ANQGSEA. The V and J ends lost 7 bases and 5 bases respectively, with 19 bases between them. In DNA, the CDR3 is TGCAGCGGGAATCCACGGGAGAGGGGAGATACGCAGTATTTT. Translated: CSGNPRERGDTQYF.

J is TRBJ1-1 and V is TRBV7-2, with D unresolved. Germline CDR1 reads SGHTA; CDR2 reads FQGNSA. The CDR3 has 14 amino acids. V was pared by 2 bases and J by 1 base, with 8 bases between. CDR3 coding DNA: TGTGCCAGCAGCTTATTTTCGGGGAACACTGAAGCTTTCTTT. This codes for CASSLFSGNTEAFF.

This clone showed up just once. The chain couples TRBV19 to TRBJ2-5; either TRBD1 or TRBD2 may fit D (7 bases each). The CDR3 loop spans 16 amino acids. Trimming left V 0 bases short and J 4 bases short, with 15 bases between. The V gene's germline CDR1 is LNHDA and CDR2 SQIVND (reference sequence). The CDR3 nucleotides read TGTGCCAGTAGTATAGACCGCAGGGGGGGAAGAGAGACCCAGTACTTC. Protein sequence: CASSIDRRGGRETQYF.

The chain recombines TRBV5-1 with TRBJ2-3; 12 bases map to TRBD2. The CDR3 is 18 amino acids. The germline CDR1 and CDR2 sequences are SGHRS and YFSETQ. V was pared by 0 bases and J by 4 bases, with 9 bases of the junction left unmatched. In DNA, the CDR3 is TGCGCCAGCAGCTTGGAACTAGCGGGGGGTCCACAGCCAGATACGCAGTATTTT. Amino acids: CASSLELAGGPQPDTQYF.

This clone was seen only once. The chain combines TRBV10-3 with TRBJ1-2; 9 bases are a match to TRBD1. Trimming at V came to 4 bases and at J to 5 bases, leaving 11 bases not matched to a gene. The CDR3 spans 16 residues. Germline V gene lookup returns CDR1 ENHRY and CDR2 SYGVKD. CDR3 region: CAISATPPGQGYGYTF. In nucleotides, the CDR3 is TGTGCCATCAGTGCAACCCCCCCGGGACAGGGTTATGGCTACACCTTC.

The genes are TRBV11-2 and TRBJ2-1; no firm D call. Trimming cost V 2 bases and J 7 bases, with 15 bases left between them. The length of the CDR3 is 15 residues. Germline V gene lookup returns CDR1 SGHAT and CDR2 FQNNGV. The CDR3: CASSLYPGPRNEQFF. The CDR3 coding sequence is TGTGCCAGCAGCTTATACCCTGGTCCTAGAAATGAGCAGTTCTTC.

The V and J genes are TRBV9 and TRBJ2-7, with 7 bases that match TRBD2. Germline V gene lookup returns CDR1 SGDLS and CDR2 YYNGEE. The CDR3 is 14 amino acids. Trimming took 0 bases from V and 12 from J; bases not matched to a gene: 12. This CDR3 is CASSVGGSPVGLYF. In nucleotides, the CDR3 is TGTGCCAGCAGCGTAGGCGGGAGCCCGGTCGGGCTGTACTTC.

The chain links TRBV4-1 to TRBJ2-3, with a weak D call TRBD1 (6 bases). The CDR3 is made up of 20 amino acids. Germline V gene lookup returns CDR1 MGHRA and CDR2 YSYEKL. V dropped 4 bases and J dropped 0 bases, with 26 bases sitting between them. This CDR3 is CASSREDSIPYSVSTDTQYF. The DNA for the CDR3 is TGCGCCAGCAGCCGAGAGGACAGCATCCCTTATTCGGTCAGCACAGATACGCAGTATTTT.

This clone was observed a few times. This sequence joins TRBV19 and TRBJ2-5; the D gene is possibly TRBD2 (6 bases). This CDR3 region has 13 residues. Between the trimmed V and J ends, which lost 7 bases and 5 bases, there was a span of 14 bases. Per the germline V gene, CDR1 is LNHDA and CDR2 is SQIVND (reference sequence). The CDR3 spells CASIGGKSETQYF. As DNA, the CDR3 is TGTGCCAGTATTGGGGGGAAATCGGAGACCCAGTACTTC.

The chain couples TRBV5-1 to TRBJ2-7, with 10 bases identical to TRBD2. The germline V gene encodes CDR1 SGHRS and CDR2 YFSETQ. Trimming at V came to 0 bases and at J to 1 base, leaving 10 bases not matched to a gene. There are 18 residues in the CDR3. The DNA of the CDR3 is TGCGCCAGCAGCTTGGGTCCGGCTAGCGGGGGAGGATCCTACGAGCAGTACTTC. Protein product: CASSLGPASGGGSYEQYF.

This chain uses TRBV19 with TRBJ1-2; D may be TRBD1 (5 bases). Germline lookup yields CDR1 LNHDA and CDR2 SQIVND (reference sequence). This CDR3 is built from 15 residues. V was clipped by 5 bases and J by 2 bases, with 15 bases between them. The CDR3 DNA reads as TGTGCCAGTAGTGGGGGTTCTCGAACGAACTATGGCTACACCTTC. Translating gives CASSGGSRTNYGYTF.

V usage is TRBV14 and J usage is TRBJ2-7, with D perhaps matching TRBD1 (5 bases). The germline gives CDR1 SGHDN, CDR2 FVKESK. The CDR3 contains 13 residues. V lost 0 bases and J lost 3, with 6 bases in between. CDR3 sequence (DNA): TGTGCCAGCAGCCAAGATCAGGGCTACGAGCAGTACTTC. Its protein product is CASSQDQGYEQYF.

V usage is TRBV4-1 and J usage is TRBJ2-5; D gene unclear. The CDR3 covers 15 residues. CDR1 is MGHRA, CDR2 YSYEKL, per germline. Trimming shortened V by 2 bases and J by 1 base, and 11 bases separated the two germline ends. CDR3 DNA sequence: TGCGCCAGCAGCCAAATCTCAGAACCCCAAGAGACCCAGTACTTC. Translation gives CASSQISEPQETQYF.

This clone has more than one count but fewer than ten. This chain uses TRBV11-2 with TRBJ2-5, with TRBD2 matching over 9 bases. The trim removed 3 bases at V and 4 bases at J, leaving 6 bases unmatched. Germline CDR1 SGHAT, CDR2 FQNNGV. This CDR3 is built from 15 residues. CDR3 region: CASSFAGGGGETQYF. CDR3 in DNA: TGTGCCAGCAGCTTTGCGGGGGGGGGTGGAGAGACCCAGTACTTC.

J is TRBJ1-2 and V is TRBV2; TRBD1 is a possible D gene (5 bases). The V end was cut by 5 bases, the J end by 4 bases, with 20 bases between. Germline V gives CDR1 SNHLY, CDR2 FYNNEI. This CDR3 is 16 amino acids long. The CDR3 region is CASSLLYFDSFYGYTF. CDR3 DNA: TGTGCCAGCAGTCTACTATATTTCGACAGCTTCTATGGCTACACCTTC.

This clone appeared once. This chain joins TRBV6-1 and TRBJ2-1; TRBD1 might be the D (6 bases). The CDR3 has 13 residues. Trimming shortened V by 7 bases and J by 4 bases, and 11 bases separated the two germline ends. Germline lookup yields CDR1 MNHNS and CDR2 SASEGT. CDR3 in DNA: TGTGCCAGCAAGCAGGGGATTTACAATGAGCAGTTCTTC. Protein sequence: CASKQGIYNEQFF.

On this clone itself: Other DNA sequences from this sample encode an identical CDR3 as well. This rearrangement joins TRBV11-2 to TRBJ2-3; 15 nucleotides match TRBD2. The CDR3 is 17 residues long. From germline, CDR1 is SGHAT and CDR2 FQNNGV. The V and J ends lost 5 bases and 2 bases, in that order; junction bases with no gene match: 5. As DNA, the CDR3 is TGTGCCAGCAGCCCCCGGACTAGCGGGGGGGCCACAGATACGCAGTATTTT. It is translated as CASSPRTSGGATDTQYF. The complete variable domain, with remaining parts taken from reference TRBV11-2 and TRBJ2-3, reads EAGVAQSPRYKIIEKRQSVAFWCNPISGHATLYWYQQILGQGPKLLIQFQNNGVVDDSQLPKDRFSAERLKGVDSTLKIQPAKLEDSAVYLCASSPRTSGGATDTQYFGPGTRLTVL.

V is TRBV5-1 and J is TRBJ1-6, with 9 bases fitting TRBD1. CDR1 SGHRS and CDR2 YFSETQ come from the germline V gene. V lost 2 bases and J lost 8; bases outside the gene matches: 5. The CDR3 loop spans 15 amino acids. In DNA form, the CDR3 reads TGCGCCAGCAGCTTAGGGACAGGGAGCTATTCACCCCTCCACTTT. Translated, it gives CASSLGTGSYSPLHF.